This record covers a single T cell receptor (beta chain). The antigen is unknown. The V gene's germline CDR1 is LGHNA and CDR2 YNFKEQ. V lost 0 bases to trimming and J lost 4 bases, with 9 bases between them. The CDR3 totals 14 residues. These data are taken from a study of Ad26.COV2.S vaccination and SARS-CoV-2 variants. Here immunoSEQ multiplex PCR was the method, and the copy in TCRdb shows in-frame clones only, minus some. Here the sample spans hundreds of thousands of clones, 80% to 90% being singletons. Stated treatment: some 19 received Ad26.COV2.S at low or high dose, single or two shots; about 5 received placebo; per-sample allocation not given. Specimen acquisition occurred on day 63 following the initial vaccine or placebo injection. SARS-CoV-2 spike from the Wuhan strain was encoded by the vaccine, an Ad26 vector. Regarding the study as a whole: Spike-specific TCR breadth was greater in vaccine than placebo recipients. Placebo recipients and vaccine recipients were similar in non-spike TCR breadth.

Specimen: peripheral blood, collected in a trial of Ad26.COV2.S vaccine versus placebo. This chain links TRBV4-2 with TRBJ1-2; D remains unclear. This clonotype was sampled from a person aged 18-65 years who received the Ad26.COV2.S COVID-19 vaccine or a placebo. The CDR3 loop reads CASSQEVGRYGYTF. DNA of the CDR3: TGTGCCAGCAGCCAAGAGGTGGGCCGCTATGGCTACACCTTC.